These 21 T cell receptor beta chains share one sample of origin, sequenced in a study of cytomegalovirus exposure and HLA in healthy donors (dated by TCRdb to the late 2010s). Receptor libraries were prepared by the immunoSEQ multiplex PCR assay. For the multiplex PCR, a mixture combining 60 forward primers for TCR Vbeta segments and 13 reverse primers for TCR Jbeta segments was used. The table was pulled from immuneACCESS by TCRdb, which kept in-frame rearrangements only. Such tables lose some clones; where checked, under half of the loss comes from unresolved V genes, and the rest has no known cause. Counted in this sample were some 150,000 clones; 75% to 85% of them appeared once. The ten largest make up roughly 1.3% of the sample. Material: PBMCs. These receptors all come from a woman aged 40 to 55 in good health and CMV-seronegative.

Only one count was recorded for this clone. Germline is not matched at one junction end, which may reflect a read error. As DNA, the CDR3 is TGTGCCAGCAGCGCCCAGAGGGATGGGAACTCTGGCTACACCTTC. Amino acid sequence: CASSAQRDGNSGYTF. This sequence joins TRBV6-1 and TRBJ1-2; no clear D. Germline CDR1 is MNHNS and CDR2 is SASEGT. The CDR3 loop spans 15 amino acids.

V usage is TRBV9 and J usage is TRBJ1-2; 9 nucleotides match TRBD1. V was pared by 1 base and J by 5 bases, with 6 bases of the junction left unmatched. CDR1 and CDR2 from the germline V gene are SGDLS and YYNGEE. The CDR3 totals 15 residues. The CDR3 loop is CASSVPGQGQYGYTF. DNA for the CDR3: TGTGCCAGCAGCGTACCGGGACAGGGACAATATGGCTACACCTTC.

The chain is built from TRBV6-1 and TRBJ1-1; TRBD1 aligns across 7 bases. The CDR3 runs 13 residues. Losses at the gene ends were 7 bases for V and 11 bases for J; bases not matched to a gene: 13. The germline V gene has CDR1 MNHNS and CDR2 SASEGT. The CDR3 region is CASMTGQEWWAFF. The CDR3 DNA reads TGTGCCAGCATGACAGGGCAGGAATGGTGGGCTTTCTTT.

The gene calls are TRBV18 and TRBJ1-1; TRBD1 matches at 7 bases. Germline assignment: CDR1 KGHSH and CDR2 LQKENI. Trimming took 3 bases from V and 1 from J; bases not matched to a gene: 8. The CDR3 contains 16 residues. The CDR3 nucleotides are TGTGCCAGCTCACCCGGACAGGAAAAGCGGAACACTGAAGCTTTCTTT. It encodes CASSPGQEKRNTEAFF.

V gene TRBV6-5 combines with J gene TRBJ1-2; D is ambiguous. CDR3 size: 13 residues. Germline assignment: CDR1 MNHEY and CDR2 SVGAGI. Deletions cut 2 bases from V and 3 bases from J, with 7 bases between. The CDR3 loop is CASSYAAYYGYTF. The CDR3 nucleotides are TGTGCCAGCAGTTACGCAGCGTACTATGGCTACACCTTC.

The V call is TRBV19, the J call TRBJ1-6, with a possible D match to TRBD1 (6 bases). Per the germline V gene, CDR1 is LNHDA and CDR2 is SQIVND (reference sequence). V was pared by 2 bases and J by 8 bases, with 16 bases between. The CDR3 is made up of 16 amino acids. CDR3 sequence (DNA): TGTGCCAGTAGTATATCCCGGGACACCAGGGATTCACCCCTCCACTTT. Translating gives CASSISRDTRDSPLHF.

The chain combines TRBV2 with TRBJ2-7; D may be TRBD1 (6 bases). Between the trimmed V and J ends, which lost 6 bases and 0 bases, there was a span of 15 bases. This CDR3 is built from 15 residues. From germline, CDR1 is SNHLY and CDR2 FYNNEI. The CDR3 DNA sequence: TGTGCCAGCAGCCGCAGGGGCGAAAGCTCCTACGAGCAGTACTTC. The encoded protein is CASSRRGESSYEQYF.

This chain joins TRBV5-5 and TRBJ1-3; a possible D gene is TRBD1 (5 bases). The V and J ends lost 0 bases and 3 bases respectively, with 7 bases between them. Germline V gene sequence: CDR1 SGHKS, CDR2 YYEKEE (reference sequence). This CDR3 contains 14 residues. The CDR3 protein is CASSLGTIGNTIYF. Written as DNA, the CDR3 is TGTGCCAGCAGCTTGGGGACAATTGGAAACACCATATATTTT.

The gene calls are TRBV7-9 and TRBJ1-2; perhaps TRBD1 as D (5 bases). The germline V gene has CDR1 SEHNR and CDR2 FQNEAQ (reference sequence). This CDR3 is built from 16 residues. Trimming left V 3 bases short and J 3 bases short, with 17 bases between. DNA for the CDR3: TGTGCCAGCAGCTTTGGTAGGGGTTTAGTTGACTATGGCTACACCTTC. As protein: CASSFGRGLVDYGYTF.

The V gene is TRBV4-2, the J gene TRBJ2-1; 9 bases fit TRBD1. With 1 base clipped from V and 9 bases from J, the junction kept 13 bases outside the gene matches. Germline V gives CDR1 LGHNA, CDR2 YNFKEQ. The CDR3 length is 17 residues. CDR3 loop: CASSQGPLGQGNSEQFF. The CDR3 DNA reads TGTGCCAGCAGCCAAGGCCCCCTGGGACAGGGTAATAGTGAGCAGTTCTTC.

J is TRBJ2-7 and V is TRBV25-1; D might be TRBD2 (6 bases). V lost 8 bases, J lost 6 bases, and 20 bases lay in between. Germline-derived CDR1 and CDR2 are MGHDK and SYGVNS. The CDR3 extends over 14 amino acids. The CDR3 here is CASARRRDGGEQYF. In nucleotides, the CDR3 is TGTGCCAGCGCCAGAAGGAGGGACGGTGGCGAGCAGTACTTC.

The CDR3 nucleotides are TGTGCCAGCAGTGACCCCGGCCGGGGGGTAACTAATGAAAAACTGTTTTTT. It encodes CASSDPGRGVTNEKLFF. This chain links TRBV6-4 with TRBJ1-4, with D possibly matching TRBD1 (5 bases). Germline CDR1 is MRHNA and CDR2 is SNTAGT. The V gene lost 2 bases and the J gene lost 1 base, with 14 bases spanning the gap. CDR3 length: 17 residues.

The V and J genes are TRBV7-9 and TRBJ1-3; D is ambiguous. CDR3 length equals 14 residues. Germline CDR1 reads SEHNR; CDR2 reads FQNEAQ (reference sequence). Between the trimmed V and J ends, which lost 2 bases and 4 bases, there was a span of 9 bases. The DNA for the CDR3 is TGTGCCAGCAGCTTATACGAACAGGGAAACACCATATATTTT. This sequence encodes CASSLYEQGNTIYF.

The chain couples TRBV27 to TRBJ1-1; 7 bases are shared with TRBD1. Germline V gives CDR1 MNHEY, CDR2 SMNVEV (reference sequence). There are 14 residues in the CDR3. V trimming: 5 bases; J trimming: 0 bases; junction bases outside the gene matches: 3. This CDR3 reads CASSRQGLNTEAFF. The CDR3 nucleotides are TGTGCCAGCAGTCGACAGGGATTGAACACTGAAGCTTTCTTT.

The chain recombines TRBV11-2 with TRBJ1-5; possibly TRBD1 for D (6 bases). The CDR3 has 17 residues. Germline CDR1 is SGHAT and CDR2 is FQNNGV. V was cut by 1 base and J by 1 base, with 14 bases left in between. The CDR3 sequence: CASSLGVKGESNQPQHF. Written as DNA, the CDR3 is TGTGCCAGCAGCTTAGGGGTGAAGGGGGAGAGCAATCAGCCCCAGCATTTT.

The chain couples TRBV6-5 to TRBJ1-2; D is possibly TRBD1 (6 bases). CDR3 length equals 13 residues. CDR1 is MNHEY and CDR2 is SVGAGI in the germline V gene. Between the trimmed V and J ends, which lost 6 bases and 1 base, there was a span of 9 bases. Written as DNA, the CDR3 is TGTGCCAGCAGATTGGACAGTAACTATGGCTACACCTTC. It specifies CASRLDSNYGYTF.

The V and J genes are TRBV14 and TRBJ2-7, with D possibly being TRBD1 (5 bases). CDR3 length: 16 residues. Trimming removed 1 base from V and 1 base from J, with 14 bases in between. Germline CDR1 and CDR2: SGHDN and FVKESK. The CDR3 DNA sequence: TGTGCCAGCAGCCAAGTATACGGGTCAGGGTCCTACGAGCAGTACTTC. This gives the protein CASSQVYGSGSYEQYF.

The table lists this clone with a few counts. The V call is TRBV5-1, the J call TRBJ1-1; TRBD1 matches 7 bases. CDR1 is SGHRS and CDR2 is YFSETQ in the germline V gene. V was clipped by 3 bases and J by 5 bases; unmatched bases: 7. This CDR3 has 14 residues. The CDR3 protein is CASSWQGEMTEAFF. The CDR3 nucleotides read TGCGCCAGCAGCTGGCAGGGGGAGATGACTGAAGCTTTCTTT. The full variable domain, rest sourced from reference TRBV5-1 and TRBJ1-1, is KAGVTQTPRYLIKTRGQQVTLSCSPISGHRSVSWYQQTPGQGLQFLFEYFSETQRNKGNFPGRFSGRQFSNSRSEMNVSTLELGDSALYLCASSWQGEMTEAFFGQGTRLTVV.

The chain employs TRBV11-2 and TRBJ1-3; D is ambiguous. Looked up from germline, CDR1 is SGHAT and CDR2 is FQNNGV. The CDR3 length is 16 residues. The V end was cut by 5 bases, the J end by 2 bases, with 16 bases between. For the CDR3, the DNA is TGTGCCAGCAGCCCGATGGGCCTCAGCCCTGGAAACACCATATATTTT. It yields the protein CASSPMGLSPGNTIYF.

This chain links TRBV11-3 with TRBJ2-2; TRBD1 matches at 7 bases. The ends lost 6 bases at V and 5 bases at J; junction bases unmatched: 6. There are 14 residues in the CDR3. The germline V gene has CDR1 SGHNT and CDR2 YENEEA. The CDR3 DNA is TGTGCCAGCAGGCCTTCAGGGGGTACCGGGGAGCTGTTTTTT. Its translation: CASRPSGGTGELFF.

This CDR3 reads CASSLVVSDQPQHF. CDR3 in DNA: TGTGCCAGCAGCTTAGTGGTTTCGGATCAGCCCCAGCATTTT. The gene calls are TRBV7-2 and TRBJ1-5; D is ambiguous. Germline lookup yields CDR1 SGHTA and CDR2 FQGNSA. Between the trimmed V and J ends, which lost 1 base and 5 bases, there was a span of 9 bases. The CDR3 length is 14 residues.